One T cell receptor (beta chain) is described in this entry. The antigen is not known. PCR primers comprised 60 Vbeta and 13 Jbeta primers. The method was immunoSEQ multiplex PCR; TCRdb's version includes in-frame clones alone and lacks a portion of them. The table lists under 200,000 clones, approximately 77% of them singletons. These data belong to a study of cytomegalovirus exposure and HLA in healthy donors. Study overall: Of some 400 genotyped donors, roughly 86% clustered with self-reported Caucasian donors.

Findings of the study overall: An analysis that was carried out later associated 15,000 to 20,000 TCR beta sequences with HLA alleles at 0.05 false discovery rate. Most TCRs appeared rarely, but some public TCRs recurred in many donors. There were some 150 TCR beta chains listed as cytomegalovirus-associated.

CDR3 length: 11 residues. Per germline, CDR1 DFQATT and CDR2 SNEGSKA (reference sequence). Between the trimmed V and J ends, which lost 6 bases and 11 bases, there was a span of 16 bases. The sample taken for sequencing was PBMCs. This receptor was identified in a female donor in good health and CMV-seronegative. The chain uses TRBV20-1 and TRBJ1-1; the D is unclear. For the CDR3, the DNA is TGCAGTGCGACCCTAGGTTTCGTTGCTTTCTTT. Its protein product is CSATLGFVAFF.